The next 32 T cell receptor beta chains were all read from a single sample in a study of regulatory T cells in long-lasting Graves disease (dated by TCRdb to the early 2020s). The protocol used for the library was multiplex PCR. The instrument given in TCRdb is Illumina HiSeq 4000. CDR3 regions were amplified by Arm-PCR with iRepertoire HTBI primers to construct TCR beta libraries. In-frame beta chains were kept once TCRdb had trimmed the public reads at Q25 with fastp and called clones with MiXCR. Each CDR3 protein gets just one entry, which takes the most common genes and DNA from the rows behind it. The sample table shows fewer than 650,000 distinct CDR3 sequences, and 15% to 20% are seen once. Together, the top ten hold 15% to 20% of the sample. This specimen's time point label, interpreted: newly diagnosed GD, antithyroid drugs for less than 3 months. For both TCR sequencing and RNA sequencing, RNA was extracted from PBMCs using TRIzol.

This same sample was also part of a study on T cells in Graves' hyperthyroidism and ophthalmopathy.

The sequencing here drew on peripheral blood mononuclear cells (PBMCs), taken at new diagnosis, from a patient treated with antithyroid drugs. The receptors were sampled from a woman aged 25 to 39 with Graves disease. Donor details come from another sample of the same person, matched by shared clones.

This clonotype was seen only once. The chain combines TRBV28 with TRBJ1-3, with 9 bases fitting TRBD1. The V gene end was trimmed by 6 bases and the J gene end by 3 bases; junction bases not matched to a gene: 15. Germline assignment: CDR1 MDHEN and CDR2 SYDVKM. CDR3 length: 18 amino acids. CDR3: CASRGGQGLRRGGNTIYF. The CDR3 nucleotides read TGTGCCAGCAGGGGGGGACAGGGCCTTCGAAGGGGTGGAAACACCATATATTTT.

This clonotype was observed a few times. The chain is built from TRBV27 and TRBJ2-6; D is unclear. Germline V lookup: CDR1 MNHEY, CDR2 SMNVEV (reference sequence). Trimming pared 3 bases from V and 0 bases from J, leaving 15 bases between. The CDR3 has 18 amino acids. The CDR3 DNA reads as TGTGCCAGCAGTTTTCGGAACAGATTCAACTCTGGGGCCAACGTCCTGACTTTC. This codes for CASSFRNRFNSGANVLTF.

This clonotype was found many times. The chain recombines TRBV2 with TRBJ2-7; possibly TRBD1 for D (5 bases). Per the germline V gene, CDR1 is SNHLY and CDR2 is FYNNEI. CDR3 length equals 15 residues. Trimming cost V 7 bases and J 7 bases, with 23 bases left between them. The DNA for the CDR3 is TGTGCCAGCACCCCAAATCGGCAGGGATCGTGGGAGCAGTACTTC. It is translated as CASTPNRQGSWEQYF. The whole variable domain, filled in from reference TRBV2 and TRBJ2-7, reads EPEVTQTPSHQVTQMGQEVILRCVPISNHLYFYWYRQILGQKVEFLVSFYNNEISEKSEIFDDQFSVERPDGSNFTLKIRSTKLEDSAMYFCASTPNRQGSWEQYFGPGTRLTVT.

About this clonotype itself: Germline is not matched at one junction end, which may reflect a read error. CDR3 in amino acids: CAGSLGQGGNEKLFF. CDR3 nucleotides: TGTGCCGGCAGCTTGGGACAGGGAGGGAATGAAAAACTGTTTTTT. This rearrangement joins TRBV13 to TRBJ1-4; 9 bases match TRBD1. CDR3 length: 15 amino acids. Per the germline V gene, CDR1 is PRHDT and CDR2 is FYEKMQ (reference sequence).

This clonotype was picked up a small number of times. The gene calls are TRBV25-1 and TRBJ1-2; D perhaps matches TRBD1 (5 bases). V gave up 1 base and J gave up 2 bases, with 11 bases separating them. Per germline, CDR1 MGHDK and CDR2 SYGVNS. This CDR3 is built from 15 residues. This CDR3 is CASSEWQGFNYGYTF. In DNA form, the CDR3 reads TGTGCCAGCAGTGAATGGCAGGGCTTCAACTATGGCTACACCTTC.

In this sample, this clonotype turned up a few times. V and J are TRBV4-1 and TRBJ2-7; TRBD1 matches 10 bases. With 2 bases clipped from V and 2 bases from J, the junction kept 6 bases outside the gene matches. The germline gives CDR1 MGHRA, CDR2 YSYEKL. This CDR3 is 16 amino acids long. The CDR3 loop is CASSQPLGQGAYEQYF. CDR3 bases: TGCGCCAGCAGCCAACCACTAGGACAGGGGGCCTACGAGCAGTACTTC.

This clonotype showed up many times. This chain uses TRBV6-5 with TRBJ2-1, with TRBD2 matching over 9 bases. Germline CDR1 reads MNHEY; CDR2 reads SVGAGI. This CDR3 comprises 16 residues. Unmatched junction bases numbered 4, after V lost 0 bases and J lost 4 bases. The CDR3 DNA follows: TGTGCCAGCAGTTACTCCGTAGCGGGAGCGTACAATGAGCAGTTCTTC. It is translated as CASSYSVAGAYNEQFF.

CDR3 sequence: CASSYSGRGEDTQYF. The CDR3 DNA is TGTGCCAGCAGTTATAGCGGGAGGGGTGAAGATACGCAGTATTTT. The chain combines TRBV27 with TRBJ2-3; TRBD2 agrees at 11 bases. This CDR3 contains 15 residues. CDR1 and CDR2 (germline): MNHEY, SMNVEV (reference sequence). V was pared by 4 bases and J by 5 bases, with 5 bases of the junction left unmatched.

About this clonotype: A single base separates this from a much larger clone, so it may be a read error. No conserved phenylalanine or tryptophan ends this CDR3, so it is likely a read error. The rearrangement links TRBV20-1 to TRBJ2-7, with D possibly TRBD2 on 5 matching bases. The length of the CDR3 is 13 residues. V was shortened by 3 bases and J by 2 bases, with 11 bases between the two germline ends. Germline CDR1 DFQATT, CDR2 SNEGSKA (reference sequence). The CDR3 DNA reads TGCAGTGCTAGTGGTTCCGGGGCCTACGAGCAGTACCTC. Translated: CSASGSGAYEQYL.

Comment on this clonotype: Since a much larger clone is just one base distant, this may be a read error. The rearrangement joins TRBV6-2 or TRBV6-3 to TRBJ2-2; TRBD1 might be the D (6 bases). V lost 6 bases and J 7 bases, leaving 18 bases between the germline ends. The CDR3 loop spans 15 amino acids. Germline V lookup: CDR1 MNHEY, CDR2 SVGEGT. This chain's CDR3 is CASRPGTHQVGELFF. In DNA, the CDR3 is TGTGCCAGCAGACCCGGGACACACCAGGTCGGGGAGCTGTTTTTT.

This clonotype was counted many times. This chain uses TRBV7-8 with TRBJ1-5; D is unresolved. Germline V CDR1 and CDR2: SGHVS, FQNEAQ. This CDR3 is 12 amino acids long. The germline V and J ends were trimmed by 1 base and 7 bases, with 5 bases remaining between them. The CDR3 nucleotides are TGTGCCAGCAGCTTAGATATCCAGCCCCAGCATTTT. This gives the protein CASSLDIQPQHF.

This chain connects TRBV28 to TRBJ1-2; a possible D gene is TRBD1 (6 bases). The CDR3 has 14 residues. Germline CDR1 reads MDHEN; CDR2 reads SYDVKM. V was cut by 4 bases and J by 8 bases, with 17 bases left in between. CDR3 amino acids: CASSSQQGIKGYTF. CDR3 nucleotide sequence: TGTGCCAGCAGTTCGCAACAGGGAATTAAAGGCTACACCTTC.

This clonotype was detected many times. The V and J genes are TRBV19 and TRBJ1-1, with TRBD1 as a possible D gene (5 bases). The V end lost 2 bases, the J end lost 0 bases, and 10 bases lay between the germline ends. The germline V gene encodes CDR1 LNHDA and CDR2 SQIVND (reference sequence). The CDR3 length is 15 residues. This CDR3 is CASSIRGLVNTEAFF. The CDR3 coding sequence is TGTGCCAGTAGTATACGGGGCTTAGTGAACACTGAAGCTTTCTTT.

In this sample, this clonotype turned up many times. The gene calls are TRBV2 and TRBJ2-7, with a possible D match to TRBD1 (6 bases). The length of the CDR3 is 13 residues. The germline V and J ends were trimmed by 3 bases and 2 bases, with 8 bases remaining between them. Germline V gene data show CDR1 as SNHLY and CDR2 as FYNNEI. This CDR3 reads CASSEGAPYEQYF. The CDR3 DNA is TGTGCCAGCAGTGAGGGGGCACCCTACGAGCAGTACTTC.

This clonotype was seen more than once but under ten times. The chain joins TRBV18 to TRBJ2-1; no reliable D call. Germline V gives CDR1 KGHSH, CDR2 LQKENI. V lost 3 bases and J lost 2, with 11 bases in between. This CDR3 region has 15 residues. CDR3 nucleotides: TGTGCCAGCTCACCCGAATATTCGGCCTACAATGAGCAGTTCTTC. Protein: CASSPEYSAYNEQFF.

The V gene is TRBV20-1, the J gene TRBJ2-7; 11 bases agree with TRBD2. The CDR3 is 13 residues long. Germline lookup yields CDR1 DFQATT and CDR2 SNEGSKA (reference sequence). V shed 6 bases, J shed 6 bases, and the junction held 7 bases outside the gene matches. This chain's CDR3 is CSATGTSGFEQYF. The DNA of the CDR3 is TGCAGTGCGACCGGGACTAGCGGATTCGAGCAGTACTTC.

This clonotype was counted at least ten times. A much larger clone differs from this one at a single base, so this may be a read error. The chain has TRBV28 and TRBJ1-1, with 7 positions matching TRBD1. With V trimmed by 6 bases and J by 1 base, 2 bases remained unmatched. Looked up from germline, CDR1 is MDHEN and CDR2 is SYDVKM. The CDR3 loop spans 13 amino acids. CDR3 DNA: TGTGCCAGCAGACGGACAGGGAACACTGAAGCTTTCTTT. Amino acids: CASRRTGNTEAFF.

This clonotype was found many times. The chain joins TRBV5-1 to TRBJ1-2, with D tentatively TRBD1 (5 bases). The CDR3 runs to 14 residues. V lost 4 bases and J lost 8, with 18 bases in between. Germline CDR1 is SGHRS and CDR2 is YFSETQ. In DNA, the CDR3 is TGCGCCAGCAGCCCTCCATTGGGACTAGGAGGCTACACCTTC. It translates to CASSPPLGLGGYTF.

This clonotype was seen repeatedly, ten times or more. The CDR3 is CASSPTEGGTEAFF. CDR3 DNA sequence: TGTGCCAGCAGCCCAACGGAAGGAGGCACTGAAGCTTTCTTT. This rearrangement joins TRBV3-1 to TRBJ1-1, with D unclear. The V gene's germline CDR1 is LGHDT and CDR2 YNNKEL (reference sequence). The germline V and J ends were trimmed by 4 bases and 4 bases, with 13 bases remaining between them. This CDR3 has 14 amino acids.

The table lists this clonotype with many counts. The CDR3 nucleotides are TGTGCCGGAACCTCTAGCGGGAGCCGCAATGAGCAGTTCTTC. It is translated as CAGTSSGSRNEQFF. This chain links TRBV28 with TRBJ2-1; 10 bases match TRBD2. The CDR3 loop spans 14 amino acids. Trimming took 11 bases from V and 6 from J; bases not matched to a gene: 10. Per germline, CDR1 MDHEN and CDR2 SYDVKM.

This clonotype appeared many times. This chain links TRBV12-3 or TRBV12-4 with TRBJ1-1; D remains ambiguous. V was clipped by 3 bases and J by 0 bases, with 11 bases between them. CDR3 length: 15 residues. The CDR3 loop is CASSFLSQLNTEAFF. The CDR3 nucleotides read TGTGCCAGCAGTTTTCTTAGTCAGTTGAACACTGAAGCTTTCTTT.

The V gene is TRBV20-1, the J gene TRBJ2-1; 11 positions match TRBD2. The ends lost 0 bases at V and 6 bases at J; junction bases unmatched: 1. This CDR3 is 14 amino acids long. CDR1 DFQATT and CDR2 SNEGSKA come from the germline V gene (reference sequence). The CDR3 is CSARDTSGSNEQFF. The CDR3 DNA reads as TGCAGTGCTAGAGATACTAGCGGGAGCAATGAGCAGTTCTTC.

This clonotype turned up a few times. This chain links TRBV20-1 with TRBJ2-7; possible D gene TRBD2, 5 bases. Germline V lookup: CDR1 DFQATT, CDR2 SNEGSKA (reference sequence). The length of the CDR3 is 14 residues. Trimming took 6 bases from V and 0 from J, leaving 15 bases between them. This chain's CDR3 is CSASSGSFSYEQYF. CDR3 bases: TGCAGTGCCTCAAGTGGGAGTTTCTCCTACGAGCAGTACTTC.

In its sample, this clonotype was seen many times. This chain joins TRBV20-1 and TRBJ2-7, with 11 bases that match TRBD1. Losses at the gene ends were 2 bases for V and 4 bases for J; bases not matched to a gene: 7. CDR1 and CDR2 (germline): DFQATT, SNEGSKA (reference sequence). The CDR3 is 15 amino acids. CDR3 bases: TGCAGTGCTAGACTCTCCCGGGACAGGGGGTACGAGCAGTACTTC. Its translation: CSARLSRDRGYEQYF.

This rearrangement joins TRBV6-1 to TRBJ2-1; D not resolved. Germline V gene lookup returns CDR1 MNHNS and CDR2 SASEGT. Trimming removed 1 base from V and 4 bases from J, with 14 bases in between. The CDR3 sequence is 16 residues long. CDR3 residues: CASSEGLYLGYNEQFF. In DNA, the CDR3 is TGTGCCAGCAGTGAAGGCCTCTACTTGGGTTACAATGAGCAGTTCTTC.

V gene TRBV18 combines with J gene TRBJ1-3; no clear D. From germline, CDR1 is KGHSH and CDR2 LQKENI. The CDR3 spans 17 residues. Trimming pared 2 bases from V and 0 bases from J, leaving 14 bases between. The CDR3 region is CASSPVAQVYSGNTIYF. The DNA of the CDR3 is TGTGCCAGCTCACCAGTGGCGCAGGTATACTCTGGAAACACCATATATTTT.

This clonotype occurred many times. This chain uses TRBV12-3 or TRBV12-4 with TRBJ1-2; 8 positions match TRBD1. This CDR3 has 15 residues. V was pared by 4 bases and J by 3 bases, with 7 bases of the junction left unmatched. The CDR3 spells CASSYRDRPYYGYTF. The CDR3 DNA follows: TGTGCCAGCAGTTACCGGGACAGGCCTTACTATGGCTACACCTTC.

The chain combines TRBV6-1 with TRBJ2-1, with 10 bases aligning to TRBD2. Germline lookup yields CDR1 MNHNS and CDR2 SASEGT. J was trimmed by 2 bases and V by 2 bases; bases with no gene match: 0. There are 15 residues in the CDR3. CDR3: CASSESGGAYNEQFF. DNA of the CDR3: TGTGCCAGCAGTGAAAGCGGGGGGGCCTACAATGAGCAGTTCTTC.

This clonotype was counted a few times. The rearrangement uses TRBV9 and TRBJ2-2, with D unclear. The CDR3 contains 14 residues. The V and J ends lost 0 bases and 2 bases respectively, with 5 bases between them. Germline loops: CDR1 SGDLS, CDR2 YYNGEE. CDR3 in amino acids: CASSVVYNTGELFF. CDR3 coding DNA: TGTGCCAGCAGCGTAGTTTACAACACCGGGGAGCTGTTTTTT.

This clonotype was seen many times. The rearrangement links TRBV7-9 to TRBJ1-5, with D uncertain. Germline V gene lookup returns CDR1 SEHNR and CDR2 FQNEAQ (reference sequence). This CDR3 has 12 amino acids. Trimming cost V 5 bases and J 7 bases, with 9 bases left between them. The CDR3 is CASSRDIQPQHF. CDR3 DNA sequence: TGTGCCAGCAGCCGCGATATACAGCCCCAGCATTTT.

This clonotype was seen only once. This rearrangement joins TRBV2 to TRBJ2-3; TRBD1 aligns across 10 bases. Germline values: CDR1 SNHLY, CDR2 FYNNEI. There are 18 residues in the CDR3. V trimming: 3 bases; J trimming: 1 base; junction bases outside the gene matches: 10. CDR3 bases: TGTGCCAGCAGTGATTTGGGACAGGGGTCCAAGGGCACAGATACGCAGTATTTT. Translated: CASSDLGQGSKGTDTQYF. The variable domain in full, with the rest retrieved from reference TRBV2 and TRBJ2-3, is EPEVTQTPSHQVTQMGQEVILRCVPISNHLYFYWYRQILGQKVEFLVSFYNNEISEKSEIFDDQFSVERPDGSNFTLKIRSTKLEDSAMYFCASSDLGQGSKGTDTQYFGPGTRLTVL.

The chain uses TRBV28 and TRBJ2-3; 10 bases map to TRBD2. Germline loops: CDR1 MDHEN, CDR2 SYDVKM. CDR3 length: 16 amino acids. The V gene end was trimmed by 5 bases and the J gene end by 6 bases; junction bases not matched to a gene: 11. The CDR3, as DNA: TGTGCCAGCAGTCCATGGAGCGGGAGGGGGGGCGATACGCAGTATTTT. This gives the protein CASSPWSGRGGDTQYF.